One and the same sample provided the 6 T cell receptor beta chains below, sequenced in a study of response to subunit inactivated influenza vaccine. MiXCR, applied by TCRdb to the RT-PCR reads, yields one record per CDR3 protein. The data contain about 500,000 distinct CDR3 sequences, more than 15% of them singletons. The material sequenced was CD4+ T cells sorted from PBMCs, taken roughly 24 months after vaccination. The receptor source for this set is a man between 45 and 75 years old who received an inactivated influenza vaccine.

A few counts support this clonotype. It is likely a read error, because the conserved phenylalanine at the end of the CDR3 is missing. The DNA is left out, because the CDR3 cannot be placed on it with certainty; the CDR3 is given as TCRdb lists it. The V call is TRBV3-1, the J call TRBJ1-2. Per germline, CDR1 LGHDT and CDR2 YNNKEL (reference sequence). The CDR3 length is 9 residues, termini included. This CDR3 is CASSQDQRL.

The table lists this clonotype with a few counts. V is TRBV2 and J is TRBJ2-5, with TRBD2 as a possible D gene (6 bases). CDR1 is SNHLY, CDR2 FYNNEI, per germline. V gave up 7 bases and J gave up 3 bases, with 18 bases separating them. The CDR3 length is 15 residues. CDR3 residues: CASTVSGARKETQYF. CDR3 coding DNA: TGTGCCAGCACCGTCTCGGGAGCGAGGAAAGAGACCCAGTACTTC.

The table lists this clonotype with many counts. The DNA for the CDR3 is TGCAGTGCTAGAAGGGAGACCCAGTACTTC. It codes for CSARRETQYF. V is TRBV20-1 and J is TRBJ2-5; no clear D gene. Germline-derived CDR1 and CDR2 are DFQATT and SNEGSKA (reference sequence). V was shortened by 2 bases and J by 5 bases, with 3 bases between the two germline ends. The CDR3 is 10 amino acids.

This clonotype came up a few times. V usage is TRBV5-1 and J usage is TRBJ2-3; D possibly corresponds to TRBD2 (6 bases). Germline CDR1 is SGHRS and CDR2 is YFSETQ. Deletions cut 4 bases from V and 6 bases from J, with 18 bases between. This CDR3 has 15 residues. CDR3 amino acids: CASSLRLGPRDTQYF. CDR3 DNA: TGCGCCAGCAGCCTACGACTAGGGCCTCGGGATACGCAGTATTTT.

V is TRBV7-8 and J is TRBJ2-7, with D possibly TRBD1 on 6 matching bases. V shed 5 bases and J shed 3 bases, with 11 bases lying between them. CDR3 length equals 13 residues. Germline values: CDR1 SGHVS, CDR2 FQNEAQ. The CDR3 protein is CASSPMTGYEQYF. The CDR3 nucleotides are TGTGCCAGCAGCCCAATGACAGGCTACGAGCAGTACTTC.

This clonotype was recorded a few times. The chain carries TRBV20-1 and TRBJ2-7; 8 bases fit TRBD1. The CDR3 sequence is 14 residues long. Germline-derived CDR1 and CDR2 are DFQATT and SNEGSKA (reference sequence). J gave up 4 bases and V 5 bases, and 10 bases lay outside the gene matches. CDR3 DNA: TGCAGTGCTCAAACCGGGACAGGCTCGTACGAGCAGTACTTC. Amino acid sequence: CSAQTGTGSYEQYF.